In its sample, the clone carrying this T cell receptor (beta chain) was seen many times. The time point here: newly diagnosed GD, antithyroid drugs for less than 3 months. From PBMCs, RNA was extracted and then used to make the TCR library. This sample was included in a study of regulatory T cells in long-lasting Graves disease. Relying on iRepertoire HTBI primers and Arm-PCR of CDR3 regions, the team built TCR beta libraries. TCRdb used MiXCR to reprocess the multiplex PCR reads, holding one entry per CDR3 protein. The sample shows over 500,000 distinct CDR3 sequences, roughly 16% of them seen only once. The CDR3 covers 17 residues. Germline-derived CDR1 and CDR2 are MNHNY and SVGAGI (reference sequence). J lost 5 bases, V lost 0 bases, and 10 bases had no gene match. The sample was also linked to a second study, of T cells in Graves' hyperthyroidism and ophthalmopathy.

This chain joins TRBV6-6 and TRBJ2-1; 7 bases match TRBD2. This TCR was sampled from a man younger than 30 with Graves disease. The sequences come from peripheral blood mononuclear cells (PBMCs), collected at new diagnosis, from a patient treated with antithyroid drugs. The chain's CDR3 is CASSYSGLAVINNEQFF. DNA of the CDR3: TGTGCCAGCAGTTACTCGGGCCTAGCGGTCATTAACAATGAGCAGTTCTTC.